These T cell receptor beta chains were read from a single sample in a study of shared clonotypes between healthy human individuals. Here immunoSEQ multiplex PCR was the method, and the copy in TCRdb shows in-frame clones only, minus some. The repertoire includes about 2,100,000 clones, 90% to 95% of them detected once, and 1.5% to 2% sits in the top ten. Specimen: naive CD8+ T cells from PBMCs. Every receptor here comes from a man aged 18 to 30 in good health. Some clones in this sample may be carry-over from other donors' samples. Each CDR3 is given with its conserved first and last residue. Each record gives: V gene, clone size, D gene, CDR3 length, J gene, CDR3 protein, CDR3 DNA. The D gene is left open where the match is weak. Clone size is shown for a subset of rows, as once, few, many or a class of expanded clone.

v_call: TRBV6-1; clone_size: .; d_call: .; cdr3_length: 15; j_call: TRBJ2-2; cdr3_aa: CASSEHSSGNGELFF; cdr3_nt: TGTGCCAGCAGTGAACACAGCTCCGGTAACGGGGAGCTGTTTTTT
v_call: TRBV7-9; clone_size: .; d_call: .; cdr3_length: 12; j_call: TRBJ2-7; cdr3_aa: CAIAGLSYEQYF; cdr3_nt: TGTGCCATCGCCGGGTTAAGCTACGAGCAGTACTTC
v_call: TRBV11-3; clone_size: .; d_call: TRBD1; cdr3_length: 15; j_call: TRBJ2-1; cdr3_aa: CASSLDGTDYNEQFF; cdr3_nt: TGTGCCAGCAGCTTAGACGGGACAGATTACAATGAGCAGTTCTTC
v_call: TRBV19; clone_size: .; d_call: TRBD1; cdr3_length: 18; j_call: TRBJ1-5; cdr3_aa: CASSTDRVAVYSNQPQHF; cdr3_nt: TGTGCCAGTAGTACGGACAGGGTCGCGGTATATAGCAATCAGCCCCAGCATTTT
v_call: TRBV15; clone_size: .; d_call: .; cdr3_length: 14; j_call: TRBJ1-5; cdr3_aa: CATSSGYSNQPQHF; cdr3_nt: TGTGCCACCAGCTCAGGGTATAGCAATCAGCCCCAGCATTTT
v_call: TRBV28; clone_size: .; d_call: TRBD2; cdr3_length: 14; j_call: TRBJ2-3; cdr3_aa: CASSFSGLADTQYF; cdr3_nt: TGTGCCAGCAGTTTTAGCGGGTTGGCAGATACGCAGTATTTT
v_call: TRBV6-5; clone_size: .; d_call: .; cdr3_length: 11; j_call: TRBJ2-2; cdr3_aa: CASEGPGELFF; cdr3_nt: TGTGCCAGCGAGGGGCCCGGGGAGCTGTTTTTT
v_call: TRBV29-1; clone_size: .; d_call: .; cdr3_length: 14; j_call: TRBJ2-6; cdr3_aa: CSVGGASGANVLTF; cdr3_nt: TGCAGCGTTGGGGGAGCCTCTGGGGCCAACGTCCTGACTTTC
v_call: TRBV15; clone_size: .; d_call: .; cdr3_length: 15; j_call: TRBJ1-1; cdr3_aa: CATSTTQGSGTEAFF; cdr3_nt: TGTGCCACCAGCACAACACAGGGCTCGGGGACTGAAGCTTTCTTT
v_call: TRBV7-2; clone_size: .; d_call: TRBD2; cdr3_length: 17; j_call: TRBJ2-2; cdr3_aa: CASSLDPSGYWSGELFF; cdr3_nt: TGTGCCAGCAGCTTAGACCCTAGCGGGTATTGGTCCGGGGAGCTGTTTTTT
v_call: TRBV27; clone_size: .; d_call: TRBD1; cdr3_length: 15; j_call: TRBJ1-4; cdr3_aa: CASSSTGTGLEKLFF; cdr3_nt: TGTGCCAGCAGTTCCACCGGGACAGGGCTTGAAAAACTGTTTTTT
v_call: TRBV4-3; clone_size: .; d_call: .; cdr3_length: 15; j_call: TRBJ1-4; cdr3_aa: CASSQDVSTNEKLFF; cdr3_nt: TGCGCCAGCAGCCAAGATGTGTCAACTAATGAAAAACTGTTTTTT
v_call: TRBV4-1; clone_size: .; d_call: .; cdr3_length: 14; j_call: TRBJ2-7; cdr3_aa: CASSQEEWKLEQYF; cdr3_nt: TGCGCCAGCAGCCAAGAAGAATGGAAACTCGAGCAGTACTTC
v_call: TRBV4-1; clone_size: .; d_call: .; cdr3_length: 15; j_call: TRBJ1-1; cdr3_aa: CASSHPGPTGKEAFF; cdr3_nt: TGCGCCAGCAGCCACCCCGGTCCCACGGGGAAGGAAGCTTTCTTT
v_call: TRBV27; clone_size: once; d_call: TRBD1; cdr3_length: 16; j_call: TRBJ2-1; cdr3_aa: CASSKLRDRGRDEQFF; cdr3_nt: TGTGCCAGCAGTAAACTCCGGGACAGGGGACGCGATGAGCAGTTCTTC
v_call: TRBV4-3; clone_size: .; d_call: .; cdr3_length: 15; j_call: TRBJ1-2; cdr3_aa: CASSQDTPTPLGYTF; cdr3_nt: TGCGCCAGCAGCCAAGATACCCCCACTCCCCTGGGCTACACCTTC
v_call: TRBV25-1; clone_size: .; d_call: TRBD2; cdr3_length: 15; j_call: TRBJ2-5; cdr3_aa: CASSEWEGGEETQYF; cdr3_nt: TGTGCCAGCAGTGAATGGGAGGGCGGGGAAGAGACCCAGTACTTC
v_call: TRBV5-1; clone_size: once; d_call: TRBD2; cdr3_length: 17; j_call: TRBJ2-7; cdr3_aa: CASSPSGLAGVSYEQYF; cdr3_nt: TGCGCCAGCAGCCCGTCGGGACTAGCGGGTGTATCCTACGAGCAGTACTTC
v_call: TRBV29-1; clone_size: .; d_call: .; cdr3_length: 15; j_call: TRBJ2-7; cdr3_aa: CSVIHTESTSYEQYF; cdr3_nt: TGCAGCGTAATCCACACGGAGAGCACATCCTACGAGCAGTACTTC
v_call: TRBV28; clone_size: .; d_call: TRBD1; cdr3_length: 16; j_call: TRBJ1-2; cdr3_aa: CASSLRPGQPYAGYTF; cdr3_nt: TGTGCCAGCAGTTTGCGTCCGGGACAGCCCTATGCGGGCTACACCTTC
v_call: TRBV4-3; clone_size: .; d_call: TRBD2; cdr3_length: 19; j_call: TRBJ2-3; cdr3_aa: CASSQFYPTSGTNTDTQYF; cdr3_nt: TGCGCCAGCAGCCAATTTTATCCGACTAGCGGAACCAACACAGATACGCAGTATTTT
v_call: TRBV7-2; clone_size: .; d_call: TRBD2; cdr3_length: 21; j_call: TRBJ2-1; cdr3_aa: CASSLAGRQKASGGAYNEQFF; cdr3_nt: TGTGCCAGCAGCTTAGCAGGTCGACAGAAAGCTAGCGGGGGTGCCTACAATGAGCAGTTCTTC
v_call: TRBV5-8; clone_size: .; d_call: TRBD2; cdr3_length: 15; j_call: TRBJ2-7; cdr3_aa: CASSAHGLAGVEQYF; cdr3_nt: TGTGCCAGCAGCGCACATGGACTAGCGGGAGTCGAGCAGTACTTC
v_call: TRBV7-2; clone_size: .; d_call: .; cdr3_length: 16; j_call: TRBJ2-3; cdr3_aa: CASSLEVITYTDTQYF; cdr3_nt: TGTGCCAGCAGCTTAGAGGTTATTACTTACACAGATACGCAGTATTTT
v_call: TRBV7-8; clone_size: .; d_call: .; cdr3_length: 13; j_call: TRBJ2-7; cdr3_aa: CASSWRGAYEQYF; cdr3_nt: TGTGCCAGCAGCTGGAGGGGGGCCTACGAGCAGTACTTC
v_call: TRBV15; clone_size: .; d_call: TRBD2; cdr3_length: 19; j_call: TRBJ2-3; cdr3_aa: CATSRDRLQLAGVTDTQYF; cdr3_nt: TGTGCCACCAGCAGAGATCGTCTCCAGCTAGCGGGAGTTACAGATACGCAGTATTTT
v_call: TRBV9; clone_size: .; d_call: .; cdr3_length: 17; j_call: TRBJ1-3; cdr3_aa: CASSAGLKISSGNTIYF; cdr3_nt: TGTGCCAGCAGCGCCGGCCTCAAGATCTCCTCTGGAAACACCATATATTTT
v_call: TRBV19; clone_size: .; d_call: .; cdr3_length: 11; j_call: TRBJ2-1; cdr3_aa: CASRGYNEQFF; cdr3_nt: TGTGCCAGTCGGGGCTACAATGAGCAGTTCTTC
v_call: TRBV28; clone_size: .; d_call: .; cdr3_length: 13; j_call: TRBJ2-5; cdr3_aa: CASRPWPGETQYF; cdr3_nt: TGTGCCAGCAGGCCGTGGCCTGGGGAGACCCAGTACTTC
v_call: TRBV13; clone_size: .; d_call: .; cdr3_length: 13; j_call: TRBJ2-1; cdr3_aa: CASSLAGHNEQFF; cdr3_nt: TGTGCCAGCAGCTTGGCGGGGCACAATGAGCAGTTCTTC
v_call: TRBV4-1; clone_size: .; d_call: .; cdr3_length: 13; j_call: TRBJ2-2; cdr3_aa: CASSPRRAGELFF; cdr3_nt: TGCGCCAGCAGCCCCCGCAGGGCCGGGGAGCTGTTTTTT
v_call: TRBV25-1; clone_size: .; d_call: TRBD1; cdr3_length: 16; j_call: TRBJ2-3; cdr3_aa: CASMGIRQGWADTQYF; cdr3_nt: TGTGCCAGCATGGGAATAAGACAGGGGTGGGCAGATACGCAGTATTTT
v_call: TRBV11-2; clone_size: .; d_call: .; cdr3_length: 15; j_call: TRBJ1-2; cdr3_aa: CASSLGARDYYGYTF; cdr3_nt: TGTGCCAGCAGCTTAGGGGCCAGGGACTACTATGGCTACACCTTC
v_call: TRBV27; clone_size: .; d_call: TRBD2; cdr3_length: 20; j_call: TRBJ2-1; cdr3_aa: CASSLTPGLAGAGSYNEQFF; cdr3_nt: TGTGCCAGCAGTTTAACCCCGGGTCTAGCGGGGGCTGGGTCCTACAATGAGCAGTTCTTC
v_call: TRBV6-6; clone_size: .; d_call: .; cdr3_length: 14; j_call: TRBJ2-5; cdr3_aa: CASSAGSDGETQYF; cdr3_nt: TGTGCCAGCAGTGCCGGGAGTGATGGGGAGACCCAGTACTTC
v_call: TRBV29-1; clone_size: .; d_call: .; cdr3_length: 15; j_call: TRBJ2-7; cdr3_aa: CSVPIFRVGTYEQYF; cdr3_nt: TGCAGCGTCCCCATCTTTCGTGTAGGAACATACGAGCAGTACTTC
v_call: TRBV6-1; clone_size: .; d_call: .; cdr3_length: 11; j_call: TRBJ2-2; cdr3_aa: CASSVTGELFF; cdr3_nt: TGTGCCAGCAGTGTAACGGGGGAGCTGTTTTTT
v_call: TRBV7-8; clone_size: .; d_call: TRBD1; cdr3_length: 15; j_call: TRBJ2-1; cdr3_aa: CASSRATQGVNEQFF; cdr3_nt: TGTGCCAGCAGCAGAGCTACACAGGGGGTGAATGAGCAGTTCTTC
v_call: TRBV5-1; clone_size: .; d_call: TRBD2; cdr3_length: 16; j_call: TRBJ2-7; cdr3_aa: CASSSTSGSFKQEQYF; cdr3_nt: TGCGCCAGCAGCTCGACTAGCGGATCTTTCAAGCAGGAGCAGTACTTC
v_call: TRBV6-1; clone_size: once; d_call: .; cdr3_length: 16; j_call: TRBJ1-2; cdr3_aa: CASSELSVWAGDGYTF; cdr3_nt: TGTGCCAGCAGTGAACTTAGTGTATGGGCAGGGGATGGCTACACCTTC